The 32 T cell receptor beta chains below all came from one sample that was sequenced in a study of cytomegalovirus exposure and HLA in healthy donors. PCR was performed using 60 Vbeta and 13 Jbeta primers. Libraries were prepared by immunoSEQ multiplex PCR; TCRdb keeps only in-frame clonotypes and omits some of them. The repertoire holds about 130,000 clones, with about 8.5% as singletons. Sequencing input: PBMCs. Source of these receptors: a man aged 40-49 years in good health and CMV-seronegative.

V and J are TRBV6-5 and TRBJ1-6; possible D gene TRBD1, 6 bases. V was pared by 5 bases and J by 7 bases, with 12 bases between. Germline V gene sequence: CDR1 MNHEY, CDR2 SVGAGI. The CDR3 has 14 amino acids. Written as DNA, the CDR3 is TGTGCCAGCAGTCGGACAGACTTCAATTCACCCCTCCACTTT. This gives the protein CASSRTDFNSPLHF.

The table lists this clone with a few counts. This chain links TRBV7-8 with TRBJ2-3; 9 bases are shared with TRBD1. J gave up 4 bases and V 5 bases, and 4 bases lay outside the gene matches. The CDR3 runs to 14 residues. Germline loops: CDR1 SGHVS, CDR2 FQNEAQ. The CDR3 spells CASSQRTGADTQYF. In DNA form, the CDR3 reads TGTGCCAGCAGCCAACGGACAGGGGCAGATACGCAGTATTTT.

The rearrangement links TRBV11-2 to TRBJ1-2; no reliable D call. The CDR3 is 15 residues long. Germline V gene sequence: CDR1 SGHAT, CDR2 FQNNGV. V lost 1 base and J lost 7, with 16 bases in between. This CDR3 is CASSLAVRGLGGYTF. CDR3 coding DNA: TGTGCCAGCAGCTTAGCCGTCCGGGGTTTGGGTGGCTACACCTTC. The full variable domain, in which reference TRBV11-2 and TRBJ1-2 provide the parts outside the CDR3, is EAGVAQSPRYKIIEKRQSVAFWCNPISGHATLYWYQQILGQGPKLLIQFQNNGVVDDSQLPKDRFSAERLKGVDSTLKIQPAKLEDSAVYLCASSLAVRGLGGYTFGSGTRLTVV.

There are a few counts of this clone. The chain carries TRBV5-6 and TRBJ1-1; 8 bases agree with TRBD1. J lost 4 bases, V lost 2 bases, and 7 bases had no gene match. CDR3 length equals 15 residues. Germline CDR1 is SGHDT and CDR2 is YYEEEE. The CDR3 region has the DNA TGTGCCAGCAGCTTAATAGGACAGGGCTTCACTGAAGCTTTCTTT. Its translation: CASSLIGQGFTEAFF.

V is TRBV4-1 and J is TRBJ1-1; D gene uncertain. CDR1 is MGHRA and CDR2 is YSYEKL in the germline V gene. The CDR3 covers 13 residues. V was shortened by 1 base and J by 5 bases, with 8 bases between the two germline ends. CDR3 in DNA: TGCGCCAGCAGCCAAGTTACCGGGACTGAAGCTTTCTTT. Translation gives CASSQVTGTEAFF.

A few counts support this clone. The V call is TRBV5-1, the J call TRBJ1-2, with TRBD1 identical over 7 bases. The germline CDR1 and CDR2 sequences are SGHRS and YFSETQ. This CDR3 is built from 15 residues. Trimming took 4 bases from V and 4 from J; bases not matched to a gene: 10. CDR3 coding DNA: TGCGCCAGCAGCAACCGGGACAGTACATTCTATGGCTACACCTTC. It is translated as CASSNRDSTFYGYTF.

CDR3 protein: CASGRDRVGEAFF. CDR3 sequence (DNA): TGCGCCAGCGGCCGCGACAGGGTAGGTGAAGCTTTCTTT. This chain links TRBV10-1 with TRBJ1-1; 7 bases agree with TRBD1. Germline CDR1 and CDR2: WNHNN and SYGVQD (reference sequence). With 8 bases clipped from V and 7 bases from J, the junction kept 10 bases outside the gene matches. The CDR3 spans 13 residues.

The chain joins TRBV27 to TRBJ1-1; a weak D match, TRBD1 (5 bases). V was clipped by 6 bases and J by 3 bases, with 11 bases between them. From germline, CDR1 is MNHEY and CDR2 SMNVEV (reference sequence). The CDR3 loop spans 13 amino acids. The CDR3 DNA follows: TGTGCCAGCAGCCTGTCAGGGTACACTGAAGCTTTCTTT. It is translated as CASSLSGYTEAFF.

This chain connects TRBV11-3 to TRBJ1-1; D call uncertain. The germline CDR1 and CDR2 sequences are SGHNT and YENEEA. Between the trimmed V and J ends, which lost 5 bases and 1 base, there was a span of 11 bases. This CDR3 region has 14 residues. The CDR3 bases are TGTGCCAGCAGCCCACCCACAGAGAACACTGAAGCTTTCTTT. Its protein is CASSPPTENTEAFF.

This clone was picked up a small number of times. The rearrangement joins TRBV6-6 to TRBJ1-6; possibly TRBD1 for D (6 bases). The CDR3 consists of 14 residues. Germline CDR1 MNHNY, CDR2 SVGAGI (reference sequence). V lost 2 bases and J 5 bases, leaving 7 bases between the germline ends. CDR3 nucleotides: TGTGCCAGCAGTTACCGACAGGATAATTCACCCCTCCACTTT. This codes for CASSYRQDNSPLHF.

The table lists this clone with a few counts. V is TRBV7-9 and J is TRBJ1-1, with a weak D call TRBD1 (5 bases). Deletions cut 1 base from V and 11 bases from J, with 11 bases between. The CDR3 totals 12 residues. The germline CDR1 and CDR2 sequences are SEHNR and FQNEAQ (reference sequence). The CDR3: CASSLDRGSAFF. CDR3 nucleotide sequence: TGTGCCAGCAGCTTAGATAGGGGCTCCGCTTTCTTT.

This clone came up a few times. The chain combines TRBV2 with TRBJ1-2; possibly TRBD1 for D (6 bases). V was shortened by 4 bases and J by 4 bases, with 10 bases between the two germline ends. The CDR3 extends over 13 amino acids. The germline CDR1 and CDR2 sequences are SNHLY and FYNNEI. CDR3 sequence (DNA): TGTGCCAGCAGTGTGTACAGGGTCTATGGCTACACCTTC. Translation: CASSVYRVYGYTF. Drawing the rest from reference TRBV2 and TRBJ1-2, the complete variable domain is EPEVTQTPSHQVTQMGQEVILRCVPISNHLYFYWYRQILGQKVEFLVSFYNNEISEKSEIFDDQFSVERPDGSNFTLKIRSTKLEDSAMYFCASSVYRVYGYTFGSGTRLTVV.

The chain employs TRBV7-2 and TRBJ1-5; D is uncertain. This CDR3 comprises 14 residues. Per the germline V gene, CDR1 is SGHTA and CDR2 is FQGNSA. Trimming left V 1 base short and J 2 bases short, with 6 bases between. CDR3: CASSLGGGNQPQHF. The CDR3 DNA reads TGTGCCAGCAGCTTAGGCGGAGGCAATCAGCCCCAGCATTTT.

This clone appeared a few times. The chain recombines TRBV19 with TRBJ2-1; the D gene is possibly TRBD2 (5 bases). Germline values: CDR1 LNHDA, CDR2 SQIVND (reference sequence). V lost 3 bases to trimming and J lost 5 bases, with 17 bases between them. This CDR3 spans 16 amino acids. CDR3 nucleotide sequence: TGTGCCAGTAGTATCTTTTTACATGGAGGCCACAATGAGCAGTTCTTC. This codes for CASSIFLHGGHNEQFF. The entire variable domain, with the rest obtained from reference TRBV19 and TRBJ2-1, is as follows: DGGITQSPKYLFRKEGQNVTLSCEQNLNHDAMYWYRQDPGQGLRLIYYSQIVNDFQKGDIAEGYSVSREKKESFPLTVTSAQKNPTAFYLCASSIFLHGGHNEQFFGPGTRLTVL.

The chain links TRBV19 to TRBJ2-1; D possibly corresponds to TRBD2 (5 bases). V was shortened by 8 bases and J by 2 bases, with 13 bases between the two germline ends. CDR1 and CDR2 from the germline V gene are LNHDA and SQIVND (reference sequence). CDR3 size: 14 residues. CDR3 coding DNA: TGTGCCAGTGATACGGGAACTGCCTACAATGAGCAGTTCTTC. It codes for CASDTGTAYNEQFF.

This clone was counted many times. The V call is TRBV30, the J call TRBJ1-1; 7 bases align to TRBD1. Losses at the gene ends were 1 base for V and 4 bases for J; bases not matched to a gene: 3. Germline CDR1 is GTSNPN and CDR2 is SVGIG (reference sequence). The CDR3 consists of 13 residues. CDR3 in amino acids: CAWSEGAGTEAFF. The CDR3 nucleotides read TGTGCCTGGAGTGAGGGGGCGGGCACTGAAGCTTTCTTT. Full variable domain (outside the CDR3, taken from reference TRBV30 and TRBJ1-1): SQTIHQWPATLVQPVGSPLSLECTVEGTSNPNLYWYRQAAGRGLQLLFYSVGIGQISSEVPQNLSASRPQDRQFILSSKKLLLSDSGFYLCAWSEGAGTEAFFGQGTRLTVV.

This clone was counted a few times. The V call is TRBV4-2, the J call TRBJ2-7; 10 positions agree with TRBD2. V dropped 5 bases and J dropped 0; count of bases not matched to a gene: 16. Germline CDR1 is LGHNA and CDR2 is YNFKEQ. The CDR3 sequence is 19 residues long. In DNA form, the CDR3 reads TGTGCCAGCAGCGTGGAGGGTAGACTAGCGGGCCATAGCTCCTACGAGCAGTACTTC. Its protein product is CASSVEGRLAGHSSYEQYF.

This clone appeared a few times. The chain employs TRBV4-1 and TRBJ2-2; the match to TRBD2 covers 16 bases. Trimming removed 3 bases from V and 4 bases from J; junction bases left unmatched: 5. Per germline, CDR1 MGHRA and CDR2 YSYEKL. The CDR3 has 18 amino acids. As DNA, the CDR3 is TGCGCCAGCAGCCAGCCGGGACTAGCGGGGGGGCGCACCGGGGAGCTGTTTTTT. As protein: CASSQPGLAGGRTGELFF.

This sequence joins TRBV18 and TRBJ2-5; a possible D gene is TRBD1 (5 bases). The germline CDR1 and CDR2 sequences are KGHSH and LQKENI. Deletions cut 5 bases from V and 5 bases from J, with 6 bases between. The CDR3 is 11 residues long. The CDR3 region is CASSWGETQYF. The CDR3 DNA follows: TGTGCCAGCTCATGGGGCGAGACCCAGTACTTC.

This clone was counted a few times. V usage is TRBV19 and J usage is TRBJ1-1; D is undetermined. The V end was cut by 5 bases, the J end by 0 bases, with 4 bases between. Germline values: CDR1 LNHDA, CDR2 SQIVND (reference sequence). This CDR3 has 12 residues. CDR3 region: CASSEVNTEAFF. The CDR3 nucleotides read TGTGCCAGTAGTGAGGTGAACACTGAAGCTTTCTTT.

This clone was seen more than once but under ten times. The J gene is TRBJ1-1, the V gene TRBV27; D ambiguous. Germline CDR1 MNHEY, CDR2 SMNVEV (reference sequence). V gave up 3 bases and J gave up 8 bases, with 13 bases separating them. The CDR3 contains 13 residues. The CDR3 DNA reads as TGTGCCAGCAGTTTGGGTGACAATGGGGAAGCTTTCTTT. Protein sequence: CASSLGDNGEAFF.

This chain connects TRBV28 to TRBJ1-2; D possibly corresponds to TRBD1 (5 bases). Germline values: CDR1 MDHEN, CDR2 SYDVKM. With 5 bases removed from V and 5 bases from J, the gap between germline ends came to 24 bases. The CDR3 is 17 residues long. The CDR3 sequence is CASSNLRGRGGRYGYTF. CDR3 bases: TGTGCCAGCAGTAATCTTCGAGGGCGGGGGGGGAGGTATGGCTACACCTTC.

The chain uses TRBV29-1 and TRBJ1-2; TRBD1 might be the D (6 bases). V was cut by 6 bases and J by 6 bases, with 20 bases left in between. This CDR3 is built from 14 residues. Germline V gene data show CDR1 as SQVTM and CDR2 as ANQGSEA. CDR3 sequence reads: CSVSLREGGDGYTF. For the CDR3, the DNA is TGCAGCGTCTCTCTAAGGGAGGGGGGAGATGGCTACACCTTC.

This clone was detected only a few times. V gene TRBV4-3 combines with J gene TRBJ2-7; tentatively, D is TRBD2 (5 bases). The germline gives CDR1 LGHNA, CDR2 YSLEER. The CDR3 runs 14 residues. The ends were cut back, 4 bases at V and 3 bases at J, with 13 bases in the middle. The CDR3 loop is CASSPMMTNYEQYF. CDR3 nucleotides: TGCGCCAGCAGCCCAATGATGACTAACTACGAGCAGTACTTC.

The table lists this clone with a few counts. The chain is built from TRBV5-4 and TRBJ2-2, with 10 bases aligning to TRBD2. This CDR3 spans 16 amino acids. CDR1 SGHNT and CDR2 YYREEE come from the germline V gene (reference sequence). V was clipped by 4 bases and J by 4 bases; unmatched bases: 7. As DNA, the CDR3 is TGTGCCAGCAGCCCAGTAGCGGGGGGTCTCACCGGGGAGCTGTTTTTT. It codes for CASSPVAGGLTGELFF.

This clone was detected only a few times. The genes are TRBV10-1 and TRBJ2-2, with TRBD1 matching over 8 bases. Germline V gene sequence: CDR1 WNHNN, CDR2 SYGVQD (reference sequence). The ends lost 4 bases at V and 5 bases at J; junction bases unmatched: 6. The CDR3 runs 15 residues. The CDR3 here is CASSAGTGGTGELFF. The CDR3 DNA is TGCGCCAGCAGTGCCGGGACAGGAGGGACCGGGGAGCTGTTTTTT.

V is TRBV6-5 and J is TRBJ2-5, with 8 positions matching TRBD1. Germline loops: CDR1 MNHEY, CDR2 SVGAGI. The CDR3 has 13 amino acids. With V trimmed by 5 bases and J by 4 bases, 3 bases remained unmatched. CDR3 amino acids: CASSTTGGETQYF. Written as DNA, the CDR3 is TGTGCCAGCAGTACTACAGGGGGAGAGACCCAGTACTTC.

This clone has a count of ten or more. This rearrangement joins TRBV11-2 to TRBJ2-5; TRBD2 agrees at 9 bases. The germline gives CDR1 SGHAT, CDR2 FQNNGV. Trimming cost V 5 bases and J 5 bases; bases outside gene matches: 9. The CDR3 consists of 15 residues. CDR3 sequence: CASSMLRGGSETQYF. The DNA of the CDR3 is TGTGCCAGCAGCATGTTGCGGGGGGGTTCGGAGACCCAGTACTTC.

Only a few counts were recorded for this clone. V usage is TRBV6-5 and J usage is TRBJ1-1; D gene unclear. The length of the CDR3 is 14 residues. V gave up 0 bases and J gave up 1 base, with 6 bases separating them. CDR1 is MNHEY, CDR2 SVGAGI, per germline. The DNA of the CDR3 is TGTGCCAGCAGTTACTCAGCGGGGAACACTGAAGCTTTCTTT. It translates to CASSYSAGNTEAFF.

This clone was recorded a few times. CDR3 nucleotides: TGTGCCAGCAGCGGGGGGTCCTACAATGAGCAGTTCTTC. This encodes CASSGGSYNEQFF. The chain employs TRBV13 and TRBJ2-1; D perhaps matches TRBD2 (6 bases). The V end lost 5 bases, the J end lost 1 base, and 6 bases lay between the germline ends. Germline V gives CDR1 PRHDT, CDR2 FYEKMQ (reference sequence). This CDR3 spans 13 amino acids.

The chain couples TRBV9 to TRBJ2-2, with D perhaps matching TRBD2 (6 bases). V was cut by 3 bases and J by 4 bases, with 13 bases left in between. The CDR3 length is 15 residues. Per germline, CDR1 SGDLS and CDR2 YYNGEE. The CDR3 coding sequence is TGTGCCAGCAGCGCCTCGGGGGTATCCACCGGGGAGCTGTTTTTT. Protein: CASSASGVSTGELFF.

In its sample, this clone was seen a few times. As DNA, the CDR3 is TGCGCCAGCAGCCAAGGCCACGAGCAGCCCCAGCATTTT. Translated: CASSQGHEQPQHF. V is TRBV4-3 and J is TRBJ1-5; D not resolved. Germline CDR1 reads LGHNA; CDR2 reads YSLEER. The V gene lost 1 base and the J gene lost 7 bases, with 8 bases spanning the gap. The CDR3 consists of 13 residues.